A single sample gave rise to the 21 T cell receptor beta chains below, sequenced in a study of OX40 agonist ivuxolimab in advanced cancers. Produced via immunoSEQ multiplex PCR; TCRdb's table is partial and in-frame only. The sample has more than 80,000 clones; 91% are singletons. The sample consisted of CD4+ or CD8+ T cells sorted from blood, taken in a trial of the OX40 agonist ivuxolimab. Receptors were obtained from an adult with an advanced solid tumor such as melanoma, head and neck, liver or kidney cancer.

The chain carries TRBV29-1 and TRBJ2-1; TRBD2 might be the D (6 bases). Germline V lookup: CDR1 SQVTM, CDR2 ANQGSEA. CDR3 length equals 16 residues. V gave up 0 bases and J gave up 5 bases, with 17 bases separating them. This CDR3 reads CSVEDPGTASNNEQFF. The CDR3 bases are TGCAGCGTTGAAGATCCCGGGACTGCCTCAAACAATGAGCAGTTCTTC.

This clone came up once. This chain uses TRBV30 with TRBJ2-7; D gene unclear. V was cut by 3 bases and J by 7 bases, with 10 bases left in between. The CDR3 length is 11 residues. Germline V gives CDR1 GTSNPN, CDR2 SVGIG (reference sequence). CDR3 in amino acids: CAWSGGLEQYF. CDR3 DNA: TGTGCCTGGAGCGGTGGGTTGGAGCAGTACTTC.

The rearrangement links TRBV6-5 to TRBJ1-1; a weak D match, TRBD1 (6 bases). V lost 6 bases and J lost 8, with 13 bases in between. CDR3 size: 12 residues. The germline V gene has CDR1 MNHEY and CDR2 SVGAGI. Written as DNA, the CDR3 is TGTGCCAGCAGCTCCGGGACACAGGAAGCTTTCTTT. It is translated as CASSSGTQEAFF.

Only one count was recorded for this clone. This chain joins TRBV28 and TRBJ2-7, with D maybe TRBD2 (6 bases). The V end lost 8 bases, the J end lost 4 bases, and 15 bases lay between the germline ends. The germline V gene encodes CDR1 MDHEN and CDR2 SYDVKM. This CDR3 has 13 amino acids. As DNA, the CDR3 is TGTGCCAGCGTGGAGGGGATAGATTACGAGCAGTACTTC. This encodes CASVEGIDYEQYF.

This clone occurred once. V is TRBV4-1 and J is TRBJ2-3; D gene unclear. Germline values: CDR1 MGHRA, CDR2 YSYEKL. This CDR3 has 12 residues. V lost 3 bases and J lost 5, with 6 bases in between. This CDR3 reads CASSHVQDTQYF. The CDR3 DNA sequence: TGCGCCAGCAGCCACGTCCAAGATACGCAGTATTTT.

Remarks on this clone: Sequence at one end of the junction differs from germline and may be a read error. This chain uses TRBV7-7 with TRBJ2-2, with 12 bases lining up with TRBD2. The CDR3 loop spans 16 amino acids. Germline CDR1 reads SSHAT; CDR2 reads FNYEAQ (reference sequence). The CDR3 is CASSYRLAGEVGELFF. The CDR3 coding sequence is TGTGCTAGCAGCTACCGACTAGCGGGAGAGGTCGGGGAGCTGTTTTTT.

The rearrangement joins TRBV28 to TRBJ1-1, with 8 bases matching TRBD1. This CDR3 comprises 15 residues. CDR1 is MDHEN, CDR2 SYDVKM, per germline. After removal of 5 bases from V and 5 bases from J, the junction contained 10 bases not matched to a gene. CDR3 sequence reads: CASSPHGQGWTEAFF. For the CDR3, the DNA is TGTGCCAGCAGTCCTCATGGACAGGGATGGACTGAAGCTTTCTTT.

The chain carries TRBV6-6 and TRBJ1-2; no firm D call. V was cut by 0 bases and J by 6 bases, with 11 bases left in between. Germline V gene data show CDR1 as MNHNY and CDR2 as SVGAGI (reference sequence). The CDR3 extends over 14 amino acids. Here the CDR3 DNA reads TGTGCCAGCAGTTACTCGGGCAGGTTAAATGGCTACACCTTC. Amino acid sequence: CASSYSGRLNGYTF.

This chain connects TRBV4-3 to TRBJ2-7; D is unclear. Germline V gives CDR1 LGHNA, CDR2 YSLEER. V was shortened by 4 bases and J by 0 bases, with 19 bases between the two germline ends. The CDR3 has 17 amino acids. The CDR3 reads CASSLFLAVISSYEQYF. The CDR3 DNA reads TGCGCCAGCAGCCTATTTCTGGCGGTCATATCCTCCTACGAGCAGTACTTC.

This clone was seen only once. The chain recombines TRBV12-5 with TRBJ1-2; 8 nucleotides agree with TRBD1. Germline V gene sequence: CDR1 LGHNT, CDR2 FRNRAP. The CDR3 contains 13 residues. The V gene end was trimmed by 3 bases and the J gene end by 7 bases; junction bases not matched to a gene: 4. The CDR3: CASGFQGAGGYTF. The CDR3 DNA is TGTGCTAGTGGTTTTCAGGGGGCGGGTGGCTACACCTTC.

In its sample, this clone was seen a few times. The V call is TRBV11-2, the J call TRBJ2-5; 11 nucleotides align to TRBD2. Germline lookup yields CDR1 SGHAT and CDR2 FQNNGV. V lost 2 bases and J lost 5; bases outside the gene matches: 1. The CDR3 length is 14 residues. CDR3: CASSLLAGGETQYF. CDR3 DNA sequence: TGTGCCAGCAGCTTACTAGCGGGAGGTGAGACCCAGTACTTC.

To note about this clone: Other DNA sequences in this sample translate to the same CDR3. The chain recombines TRBV28 with TRBJ2-3; the D is unclear. The germline V and J ends were trimmed by 5 bases and 0 bases, with 0 bases remaining between them. There are 11 residues in the CDR3. Germline V lookup: CDR1 MDHEN, CDR2 SYDVKM. Here the CDR3 DNA reads TGTGCCAGCAGTAGCACAGATACGCAGTATTTT. Translating gives CASSSTDTQYF.

The rearrangement links TRBV6-5 to TRBJ2-7; a possible D gene is TRBD2 (7 bases). Germline-derived CDR1 and CDR2 are MNHEY and SVGAGI. V shed 7 bases and J shed 6 bases, with 10 bases lying between them. The length of the CDR3 is 11 residues. CDR3 coding DNA: TGTGCCAGCACCCGGGGGGCCGAGCAGTACTTC. Translated, it gives CASTRGAEQYF.

The rearrangement uses TRBV5-4 and TRBJ2-4, with D maybe TRBD2 (6 bases). V lost 1 base, J lost 8 bases, and 7 bases lay in between. This CDR3 is built from 12 residues. Germline values: CDR1 SGHNT, CDR2 YYREEE (reference sequence). The CDR3 DNA follows: TGTGCCAGCAGCTTGCCGGGGGACATTCAGTACTTC. Protein product: CASSLPGDIQYF.

V is TRBV11-2 and J is TRBJ2-1, with D possibly being TRBD1 (5 bases). Trimming pared 1 base from V and 10 bases from J, leaving 8 bases between. This CDR3 spans 12 amino acids. Per the germline V gene, CDR1 is SGHAT and CDR2 is FQNNGV. CDR3 nucleotides: TGTGCCAGCAGCTTAGGGGGCGTAGAGCAGTTCTTC. Translating it yields CASSLGGVEQFF.

The rearrangement uses TRBV19 and TRBJ1-1, with D perhaps matching TRBD1 (6 bases). The CDR3 extends over 14 amino acids. The V gene lost 6 bases and the J gene lost 2 bases, with 13 bases spanning the gap. CDR1 and CDR2 from the germline V gene are LNHDA and SQIVND (reference sequence). CDR3 amino acids: CASRHGQTNTEAFF. The CDR3 nucleotides are TGTGCCAGTAGGCACGGACAGACTAACACTGAAGCTTTCTTT.

The table lists this clone with a count of one. The rearrangement joins TRBV6-5 to TRBJ1-3, with D unclear. The CDR3 is 14 amino acids. Germline loops: CDR1 MNHEY, CDR2 SVGAGI. Trimming left V 2 bases short and J 4 bases short, with 9 bases between. In DNA form, the CDR3 reads TGTGCCAGCAGTTACGTGGCTACAGGAAACACCATATATTTT. The encoded protein is CASSYVATGNTIYF.

The rearrangement joins TRBV9 to TRBJ2-3, with 8 bases aligning to TRBD2. The germline gives CDR1 SGDLS, CDR2 YYNGEE. The trim removed 0 bases at V and 4 bases at J, leaving 4 bases unmatched. The CDR3 contains 15 residues. The CDR3 region is CASSVGSGGPDTQYF. The CDR3 nucleotides read TGTGCCAGCAGCGTAGGTTCGGGGGGGCCAGATACGCAGTATTTT. Full variable domain (missing parts from reference TRBV9 and TRBJ2-3): DSGVTQTPKHLITATGQRVTLRCSPRSGDLSVYWYQQSLDQGLQFLIQYYNGEERAKGNILERFSAQQFPDLHSELNLSSLELGDSALYFCASSVGSGGPDTQYFGPGTRLTVL.

The rearrangement links TRBV12-5 to TRBJ2-5; tentative D call: TRBD1 (5 bases). Deletions cut 2 bases from V and 2 bases from J, with 12 bases between. The CDR3 contains 15 residues. CDR1 is LGHNT, CDR2 FRNRAP, per germline. The chain's CDR3 is CASGLSAGYQETQYF. CDR3 in DNA: TGTGCTAGTGGTTTGTCGGCAGGGTATCAAGAGACCCAGTACTTC.

The chain uses TRBV4-1 and TRBJ1-6; maybe TRBD1 (5 bases). The V end lost 0 bases, the J end lost 7 bases, and 10 bases lay between the germline ends. The CDR3 runs 15 residues. Germline CDR1 reads MGHRA; CDR2 reads YSYEKL. Here the CDR3 reads CASSQDLAGNSPLHF. In DNA, the CDR3 is TGCGCCAGCAGCCAAGACTTGGCAGGGAATTCACCCCTCCACTTT.

The chain uses TRBV13 and TRBJ1-1; 7 bases map to TRBD1. CDR3 length equals 13 residues. The V and J ends lost 0 bases and 5 bases, in that order; junction bases with no gene match: 0. Germline assignment: CDR1 PRHDT and CDR2 FYEKMQ (reference sequence). DNA for the CDR3: TGTGCCAGCAGCTTAGGGGACAGGACTGAAGCTTTCTTT. Translated: CASSLGDRTEAFF. The complete variable domain, with remaining parts taken from reference TRBV13 and TRBJ1-1, reads AAGVIQSPRHLIKEKRETATLKCYPIPRHDTVYWYQQGPGQDPQFLISFYEKMQSDKGSIPDRFSAQQFSDYHSELNMSSLELGDSALYFCASSLGDRTEAFFGQGTRLTVV.